This T cell receptor beta chain was identified during a study of CXCR3-negative and CXCR3-positive naive CD8 T cells. The CDR3 is made up of 14 amino acids. Germline V lookup: CDR1 LNHDA, CDR2 SQIVND (reference sequence). Findings and caveats of the study: CXCR3-positive naive cells had more hydrophobic TRB CDR3s than CXCR3-negative naive cells.

5' RACE that incorporated UMI labels was used to prepare the TRB cDNA libraries. Reprocessing the 5' RACE reads, TCRdb reports a single entry for every CDR3 protein and omits DNA. The sample totals 120,000 or so distinct CDR3 sequences. In regard to this clonotype: No antigen is known for it.

The genes are TRBV19 and TRBJ1-1. What was sequenced was naive CXCR3+ CD8+ T cells from blood. Stated subset: CD45RO-CCR7+CD27+CD95- naive CD8+ T cells expressing CXCR3 (TNR3+). This clonotype was sampled from a human donor in good health. Some clones in this sample may be carry-over from other donors' samples. The CDR3: CASTVSYGRTEAFF. Full variable domain (remainder filled in from reference TRBV19 and TRBJ1-1): DGGITQSPKYLFRKEGQNVTLSCEQNLNHDAMYWYRQDPGQGLRLIYYSQIVNDFQKGDIAEGYSVSREKKESFPLTVTSAQKNPTAFYLCASTVSYGRTEAFFGQGTRLTVV.